These T cell receptor beta chains were read from a single sample in a study of HIV-infected children after antiretroviral therapy interruption. TCRdb re-called the 3' RACE reads through MiXCR, storing one row per CDR3 protein. The data contain 40,000 to 50,000 distinct CDR3 sequences, 4.3% of them singletons. Source: CD45RA+ CD4+ T cells from PBMCs, pooled from several time points, taken from a donor given antiretroviral therapy, either interrupted or continuous. These receptors were collected from a pool of human donors with HIV. Both conserved end residues are part of each CDR3. The D gene is left open where the match is weak. A clone size is listed for some rows: how often the clone was seen (once, few, many), or a class if it is expanded.

D: TRBD1; V: TRBV3-1; J: TRBJ1-4; size: many; CDR3: CASSPDRGIEKLFF; DNA: TGTGCCAGCAGCCCGGACAGGGGAATTGAAAAACTGTTTTTT
D: TRBD2; V: TRBV27; J: TRBJ2-7; size: many; CDR3: CASSLKTSGGTDEQYF; DNA: TGTGCCAGCAGTTTAAAAACCAGCGGGGGAACGGACGAGCAGTACTTC
D: TRBD2; V: TRBV5-1; J: TRBJ2-3; size: many; CDR3: CASSLGSGAGLHPQYF; DNA: TGCGCCAGCAGCTTGGGGTCCGGAGCGGGGCTTCACCCGCAGTATTTT
D: -; V: TRBV7-2; J: TRBJ1-1; size: many; CDR3: CASSLGVYTEAFF; DNA: TGTGCCAGCAGCTTAGGTGTCTACACTGAAGCTTTCTTT
D: -; V: TRBV21-1; J: TRBJ1-1; size: many; CDR3: CASIERVTAEAFF; DNA: TGTGCCAGCATCGAAAGGGTGACTGCTGAAGCTTTCTTT
D: -; V: TRBV24-1; J: TRBJ1-1; size: -; CDR3: CATSGRGDTEAFF; DNA: TGTGCCACCAGTGGTCGGGGGGACACTGAAGCTTTCTTT
D: TRBD1; V: TRBV12-3/TRBV12-4; J: TRBJ2-5; size: few; CDR3: CASTRDRETQYF; DNA: TGTGCCAGCACCAGGGACAGAGAGACCCAGTACTTC
D: -; V: TRBV9; J: TRBJ2-7; size: many; CDR3: CASSASDFSSYEQYF; DNA: TGTGCCAGCAGCGCCTCGGACTTCAGCTCCTACGAGCAGTACTTC
D: TRBD2; V: TRBV28; J: TRBJ2-1; size: -; CDR3: CASFSGGAVRRYEQFF; DNA: TGTGCCAGCTTCAGCGGGGGGGCCGTAAGGCGGTATGAGCAGTTCTTC
D: TRBD2; V: TRBV7-2; J: TRBJ2-1; size: few; CDR3: CASSLQGTSGGYNEQFF; DNA: TGTGCCAGCAGCTTACAAGGGACTAGCGGGGGCTACAATGAGCAGTTCTTC
D: -; V: TRBV28; J: TRBJ2-7; size: -; CDR3: CASSLLGWHEQYF; DNA: TGTGCCAGCAGTTTGCTAGGGTGGCACGAGCAGTACTTC
D: -; V: TRBV10-2; J: TRBJ2-3; size: many; CDR3: CASTASWGIGTDTQYF; DNA: TGCGCCAGCACAGCATCTTGGGGGATCGGCACAGATACGCAGTATTTT
D: TRBD1; V: TRBV12-3/TRBV12-4; J: TRBJ1-6; size: many; CDR3: CASRTGQGNSPLHF; DNA: TGTGCCAGCAGAACGGGACAGGGTAATTCACCCCTCCACTTT
D: TRBD2; V: TRBV5-1; J: TRBJ2-2; size: many; CDR3: CASSMGSGGLDTGELFF; DNA: TGCGCCAGCAGCATGGGCAGCGGGGGGCTCGACACCGGGGAGCTGTTTTTT
D: TRBD2; V: TRBV20-1; J: TRBJ2-5; size: many; CDR3: CSARVAGGQETQYF; DNA: TGCAGTGCTAGAGTAGCGGGGGGGCAAGAGACCCAGTACTTC
D: -; V: TRBV3-1; J: TRBJ2-2; size: -; CDR3: CASSPGRGELFF; DNA: TGTGCCAGCAGCCCCGGACGCGGGGAGCTGTTTTTT
D: -; V: TRBV6-1; J: TRBJ2-1; size: many; CDR3: CASRGGSYNEQFF; DNA: TGTGCCAGCAGGGGAGGATCCTACAATGAGCAGTTCTTC
D: -; V: TRBV6-5; J: TRBJ1-1; size: many; CDR3: CASRQGYTEAFF; DNA: TGTGCCAGCAGACAGGGTTACACTGAAGCTTTCTTT
D: -; V: TRBV9; J: TRBJ1-1; size: -; CDR3: CASSPFQGNTEAFF; DNA: TGTGCCAGCAGCCCGTTTCAGGGGAACACTGAAGCTTTCTTT
D: TRBD1; V: TRBV19; J: TRBJ2-1; size: many; CDR3: CASSPAGTGGKYSEQFF; DNA: TGTGCCAGTAGTCCCGCCGGGACAGGGGGGAAATATAGTGAGCAGTTCTTC
D: -; V: TRBV6-4; J: TRBJ2-3; size: many; CDR3: CAHRQDTQYF; DNA: TGTGCCCACAGGCAGGATACGCAGTATTTT
D: -; V: TRBV20-1; J: TRBJ2-7; size: many; CDR3: CSARAVSTGEQYF; DNA: TGCAGTGCTAGAGCGGTCTCAACGGGGGAGCAGTACTTC
D: TRBD1; V: TRBV6-1; J: TRBJ2-5; size: few; CDR3: CASRHRIDRGAGLRETQYF; DNA: TGTGCCAGCAGACACAGGATTGACAGGGGAGCGGGTCTCCGGGAGACCCAGTACTTC
D: TRBD2; V: TRBV20-1; J: TRBJ2-3; size: -; CDR3: CIAQVAGGTDTQYF; DNA: TGCATTGCGCAAGTAGCGGGAGGCACAGATACGCAGTATTTT
D: TRBD1; V: TRBV10-3; J: TRBJ1-3; size: many; CDR3: CAIEGTDGNTIYF; DNA: TGTGCCATCGAGGGGACAGACGGAAACACCATATATTTT
D: -; V: TRBV21-1; J: TRBJ2-6; size: many; CDR3: CASRSGGANVLTF; DNA: TGTGCCAGCAGATCAGGGGGGGCCAACGTCCTGACTTTC
D: TRBD2; V: TRBV27; J: TRBJ2-3; size: many; CDR3: CASSLRGLAGNTDTQYF; DNA: TGTGCCAGCAGTTTACGGGGGCTAGCGGGGAATACAGATACGCAGTATTTT
D: -; V: TRBV4-3; J: TRBJ2-5; size: few; CDR3: CASSPRLYQETQYF; DNA: TGCGCCAGCAGCCCGCGGTTGTACCAAGAGACCCAGTACTTC
D: TRBD1; V: TRBV6-6; J: TRBJ1-1; size: many; CDR3: CASSPPGQGPAPEAFF; DNA: TGTGCCAGCAGTCCACCGGGACAGGGTCCCGCCCCTGAAGCTTTCTTT
D: TRBD2; V: TRBV3-1; J: TRBJ2-7; size: many; CDR3: CASSRTSGAPEQYF; DNA: TGTGCCAGCAGCCGCACTAGCGGAGCCCCAGAGCAGTACTTC
D: TRBD1; V: TRBV29-1; J: TRBJ2-1; size: many; CDR3: CSAVRDRGNEQFF; DNA: TGCAGCGCTGTGCGGGACAGGGGCAATGAGCAGTTCTTC
D: -; V: TRBV3-1; J: TRBJ1-1; size: many; CDR3: CASSQEGDRTEAFF; DNA: TGTGCCAGCAGCCAAGAAGGGGATCGCACTGAAGCTTTCTTT
D: -; V: TRBV20-1; J: TRBJ1-4; size: -; CDR3: CSARDTTNEKLFF; DNA: TGCAGTGCTAGAGATACAACTAATGAAAAACTGTTTTTT
D: TRBD2; V: TRBV24-1; J: TRBJ2-1; size: many; CDR3: CATSGRRGREGNEQFF; DNA: TGTGCCACCAGTGGACGCCGGGGGAGGGAAGGGAATGAGCAGTTCTTC
D: TRBD1; V: TRBV12-3/TRBV12-4; J: TRBJ1-1; size: many; CDR3: CASSRGHGTEAFF; DNA: TGTGCCAGCAGTAGGGGGCATGGTACTGAAGCTTTCTTT
D: -; V: TRBV29-1; J: TRBJ2-3; size: few; CDR3: CSVGQGSDTQYF; DNA: TGCAGCGTTGGGCAGGGGTCAGATACGCAGTATTTT